This T cell receptor (beta chain) was obtained from a study of cytomegalovirus exposure and HLA in healthy donors. Study context: An earlier analysis found some 100 million unique TCR beta sequences from around 180 million T cells.

Nominally healthy donors were sampled, though unrecorded immune exposures were likely. Both 60 Vbeta primers and 13 Jbeta primers went into the PCR. Libraries were prepared by immunoSEQ multiplex PCR; TCRdb keeps only in-frame clonotypes and omits some of them. This table has about 82,000 clones, under 80% appearing once. As to this clone: What it binds is unknown.

Study results and limitations: Sequence variants that were highly shared formed a cluster that was likely a sequencing artifact.

Sample: PBMCs. This clonotype originated in a man aged 35-49 years in good health and CMV-seropositive.

The CDR3 protein is CASKSEGGGLAGELFF. The CDR3 DNA sequence: TGTGCCAGTAAATCCGAGGGAGGGGGGCTAGCCGGGGAGCTGTTTTTT. The chain uses TRBV19 and TRBJ2-2; a weak D match, TRBD2 (7 bases). The V gene lost 7 bases and the J gene lost 6 bases, with 21 bases spanning the gap. The CDR3 spans 16 residues. Germline V gene sequence: CDR1 LNHDA, CDR2 SQIVND (reference sequence). The complete variable domain, with remaining parts taken from reference TRBV19 and TRBJ2-2, reads DGGITQSPKYLFRKEGQNVTLSCEQNLNHDAMYWYRQDPGQGLRLIYYSQIVNDFQKGDIAEGYSVSREKKESFPLTVTSAQKNPTAFYLCASKSEGGGLAGELFFGEGSRLTVL.